A single sample is the source of the 10 T cell receptor beta chains below, sequenced in a study of cytomegalovirus exposure and HLA in healthy donors. Repertoires were generated with immunoSEQ multiplex PCR, while TCRdb's copy carries only in-frame clones and drops some. The top ten hold 0.95% to 1.5% of the sample, which has about 200,000 clones, 80% to 90% seen once. The source material was PBMCs. Receptor source: a woman aged 30 to 39 in good health and CMV-seronegative.

The V and J genes are TRBV23-1 and TRBJ2-7; TRBD1 aligns across 7 bases. TRBV23-1 is an open reading frame, and its role is uncertain. The J segment lost 0 bases and the V segment lost 7 bases, leaving 12 bases of the junction unmatched. The CDR3 spans 16 residues. This CDR3 reads CASKVTGTVISYEQYF. As DNA, the CDR3 is TGCGCCAGCAAGGTAACCGGGACAGTGATCTCCTACGAGCAGTACTTC.

The sample holds a few counts of this clone. This chain links TRBV7-3 with TRBJ1-2; TRBD1 aligns across 8 bases. The CDR3 sequence is 15 residues long. Trimming took 1 base from V and 4 from J; bases not matched to a gene: 5. Germline V gene sequence: CDR1 SGHTA, CDR2 FQGTGA. In DNA form, the CDR3 reads TGTGCCAGCAGCTTAATGACAGGGGAGGGCTATGGCTACACCTTC. This gives the protein CASSLMTGEGYGYTF.

This clone was observed once. The rearrangement uses TRBV5-4 and TRBJ2-1; 11 nucleotides agree with TRBD2. Germline V gene data show CDR1 as SGHNT and CDR2 as YYREEE (reference sequence). The V gene end was trimmed by 0 bases and the J gene end by 8 bases; junction bases not matched to a gene: 10. There are 17 residues in the CDR3. CDR3 sequence: CASSLVKLAGDLDEQFF. The CDR3, as DNA: TGTGCCAGCAGCTTGGTTAAACTAGCGGGAGACTTGGATGAGCAGTTCTTC.

The chain recombines TRBV5-1 with TRBJ2-7, with 7 bases lining up with TRBD1. Looked up from germline, CDR1 is SGHRS and CDR2 is YFSETQ. Unmatched junction bases numbered 12, after V lost 0 bases and J lost 0 bases. This CDR3 is 18 amino acids long. The CDR3 spells CASSLGRNRQGASYEQYF. CDR3 sequence (DNA): TGCGCCAGCAGCTTGGGTCGCAATCGACAGGGCGCCTCCTACGAGCAGTACTTC.

The chain combines TRBV29-1 with TRBJ2-7; 7 bases match TRBD1. The ends lost 5 bases at V and 4 bases at J; junction bases unmatched: 8. This CDR3 is 13 amino acids long. CDR1 and CDR2 (germline): SQVTM, ANQGSEA. CDR3 amino acids: CSVSRQGGYEQYF. CDR3 nucleotides: TGCAGCGTTTCGAGACAGGGCGGGTACGAGCAGTACTTC.

The chain combines TRBV7-9 with TRBJ1-1, with 9 bases lining up with TRBD1. Trimming removed 5 bases from V and 6 bases from J; junction bases left unmatched: 13. The CDR3 extends over 16 amino acids. Germline V gives CDR1 SEHNR, CDR2 FQNEAQ (reference sequence). The CDR3 sequence is CASSMGTGNFNAEAFF. The DNA of the CDR3 is TGTGCCAGCAGCATGGGGACAGGGAACTTTAACGCTGAAGCTTTCTTT.

The rearrangement joins TRBV13 to TRBJ1-2, with D unclear. Germline V gene sequence: CDR1 PRHDT, CDR2 FYEKMQ (reference sequence). This CDR3 region has 14 residues. The V end was cut by 3 bases, the J end by 6 bases, with 14 bases between. This chain's CDR3 is CASSFVAAPDGYTF. The CDR3 DNA is TGTGCCAGCAGCTTCGTGGCGGCACCCGATGGCTACACCTTC.

This chain connects TRBV18 to TRBJ1-1, with D perhaps TRBD1 (5 bases). Trimming pared 3 bases from V and 3 bases from J, leaving 11 bases between. Looked up from germline, CDR1 is KGHSH and CDR2 is LQKENI. The CDR3 totals 14 residues. CDR3 in DNA: TGTGCCAGCTCACCCCCTTTAGGGGACACTGAAGCTTTCTTT. The encoded protein is CASSPPLGDTEAFF.

This clone is a singleton in its sample. The genes are TRBV18 and TRBJ2-7; TRBD2 agrees at 7 bases. Germline V gene sequence: CDR1 KGHSH, CDR2 LQKENI. The CDR3 sequence is 15 residues long. V was pared by 6 bases and J by 2 bases, with 10 bases of the junction left unmatched. The CDR3 protein is CASSLEGLPTYEQYF. The CDR3 nucleotides read TGTGCCAGCTCGCTAGAGGGACTACCTACCTACGAGCAGTACTTC.

This clone was seen only once. The J gene is TRBJ1-5, the V gene TRBV19; unclear D gene. The CDR3 has 15 residues. V was shortened by 10 bases and J by 0 bases, with 16 bases between the two germline ends. Germline-derived CDR1 and CDR2 are LNHDA and SQIVND (reference sequence). CDR3 residues: CATKREIYSNQPQHF. Here the CDR3 DNA reads TGTGCCACCAAGAGGGAGATCTATAGCAATCAGCCCCAGCATTTT.